What follows are 19 T cell receptor beta chains derived from one specimen sequenced in a study of glioma-infiltrating T cells after dendritic cell vaccination. Using immunoSEQ multiplex PCR, the repertoire was profiled, and TCRdb retains in-frame clones only, with some absent. The sample comprises tens of thousands of clones, around 87% of which are singletons, and approximately 2.2% rests with the top ten. The sample's time point: after dendritic cell vaccination, including at tumor progression/relapse. The input for sequencing was blood, taken after dendritic cell vaccination. The receptors here all came from a human donor with glioblastoma.

The rearrangement links TRBV13 to TRBJ1-4; D is ambiguous. Trimming pared 5 bases from V and 3 bases from J, leaving 16 bases between. The CDR3 runs 16 residues. CDR1 is PRHDT, CDR2 FYEKMQ, per germline (reference sequence). The CDR3, as DNA: TGTGCCAGCAGCGTGAATGTGGGCCCCGCTAATGAAAAACTGTTTTTT. Amino acids: CASSVNVGPANEKLFF.

This chain connects TRBV15 to TRBJ2-7, with 7 bases identical to TRBD2. Germline CDR1 and CDR2: LNHNV and YYDKDF (reference sequence). The V and J ends lost 8 bases and 3 bases, in that order; junction bases with no gene match: 1. This CDR3 has 11 amino acids. The CDR3 spells CATGLGYEQYF. CDR3 nucleotide sequence: TGTGCCACCGGACTAGGCTACGAGCAGTACTTC. The whole variable domain, filled in from reference TRBV15 and TRBJ2-7, reads DAMVIQNPRYQVTQFGKPVTLSCSQTLNHNVMYWYQQKSSQAPKLLFHYYDKDFNNEADTPDNFQSRRPNTSFCFLDIRSPGLGDTAMYLCATGLGYEQYFGPGTRLTVT.

The CDR3 spells CATFEHNGGETQYF. The CDR3 DNA sequence: TGTGCCACCTTTGAGCACAACGGCGGGGAGACCCAGTACTTC. This chain uses TRBV28 with TRBJ2-5; weak D call: TRBD2 (5 bases). Trimming cost V 10 bases and J 5 bases, with 20 bases left between them. The CDR3 is made up of 14 amino acids. The V gene's germline CDR1 is MDHEN and CDR2 SYDVKM.

This clone was seen only once. The chain recombines TRBV9 with TRBJ2-5; a possible D gene is TRBD2 (6 bases). Germline loops: CDR1 SGDLS, CDR2 YYNGEE. The CDR3 has 13 residues. Trimming left V 4 bases short and J 5 bases short, with 12 bases between. The CDR3 spells CASSMWGEETQYF. In DNA, the CDR3 is TGTGCCAGCAGCATGTGGGGGGAGGAGACCCAGTACTTC.

The gene calls are TRBV4-3 and TRBJ2-5, with TRBD1 as a possible D gene (6 bases). CDR1 and CDR2 from the germline V gene are LGHNA and YSLEER. This CDR3 spans 16 amino acids. The ends were cut back, 1 base at V and 4 bases at J, with 16 bases in the middle. The CDR3 nucleotides are TGCGCCAGCAGCCAAGCAAACAGGGACGAAGGAGAGACCCAGTACTTC. Translating gives CASSQANRDEGETQYF.

V gene TRBV27 combines with J gene TRBJ1-2, with D possibly being TRBD1 (5 bases). The germline V gene has CDR1 MNHEY and CDR2 SMNVEV (reference sequence). Trimming pared 9 bases from V and 2 bases from J, leaving 16 bases between. The CDR3 consists of 14 residues. Here the CDR3 reads CASPFSDRNYGYTF. The CDR3 region has the DNA TGTGCCAGTCCCTTCTCAGACAGAAACTATGGCTACACCTTC.

The chain employs TRBV7-9 and TRBJ2-1; 10 positions agree with TRBD2. The CDR3 covers 15 residues. The V and J ends lost 1 base and 7 bases, in that order; junction bases with no gene match: 4. Germline V gives CDR1 SEHNR, CDR2 FQNEAQ (reference sequence). CDR3 region: CASSLVSGRGNEQFF. Written as DNA, the CDR3 is TGTGCCAGCAGCTTAGTGAGCGGGAGGGGAAATGAGCAGTTCTTC.

The gene calls are TRBV14 and TRBJ2-2, with D perhaps TRBD1 (5 bases). Germline V CDR1 and CDR2: SGHDN, FVKESK. The V end was cut by 0 bases, the J end by 7 bases, with 12 bases between. There are 15 residues in the CDR3. The CDR3 loop reads CASSQEVTVSGELFF. CDR3 sequence (DNA): TGTGCCAGCAGCCAAGAAGTGACAGTGAGCGGGGAGCTGTTTTTT.

This clone was seen once. This chain connects TRBV7-6 to TRBJ2-7; TRBD2 might be the D (6 bases). The germline V gene has CDR1 SGHVS and CDR2 FNYEAQ. The CDR3 covers 13 residues. V lost 4 bases, J lost 4 bases, and 11 bases lay in between. DNA of the CDR3: TGTGCCAGCAGCTCAAGGAGGGGTTACGAGCAGTACTTC. Protein sequence: CASSSRRGYEQYF.

V is TRBV5-1 and J is TRBJ2-1, with D unresolved. Per the germline V gene, CDR1 is SGHRS and CDR2 is YFSETQ. This CDR3 is built from 15 residues. V gave up 0 bases and J gave up 2 bases, with 9 bases separating them. The CDR3 spells CASSLELNAYNEQFF. The DNA for the CDR3 is TGCGCCAGCAGCTTGGAACTGAACGCCTACAATGAGCAGTTCTTC.

The chain combines TRBV5-6 with TRBJ2-6; D unresolved. With 2 bases removed from V and 0 bases from J, the gap between germline ends came to 12 bases. This CDR3 has 17 residues. Looked up from germline, CDR1 is SGHDT and CDR2 is YYEEEE. Here the CDR3 reads CASSLLPTPSGANVLTF. The CDR3 DNA follows: TGTGCCAGCAGCTTACTCCCTACGCCCTCTGGGGCCAACGTCCTGACTTTC.

Details on this clone: A junction end diverges from the germline sequence, so it may reflect a read error. The J gene is TRBJ2-7, the V gene TRBV19; 7 nucleotides align to TRBD2. The CDR3 totals 13 residues. CDR1 and CDR2 (germline): LNHDA, SQIVND (reference sequence). The chain's CDR3 is CASRVEGDYVQYF. The CDR3 coding sequence is TGTGCCAGTAGAGTAGAAGGGGACTACGTGCAGTACTTC. The whole variable domain, remainder taken from reference TRBV19 and TRBJ2-7, is DGGITQSPKYLFRKEGQNVTLSCEQNLNHDAMYWYRQDPGQGLRLIYYSQIVNDFQKGDIAEGYSVSREKKESFPLTVTSAQKNPTAFYLCASRVEGDYVQYFGPGTRLTVT.

This chain links TRBV19 with TRBJ2-1; TRBD2 is a possible D gene (6 bases). Between the trimmed V and J ends, which lost 5 bases and 3 bases, there was a span of 14 bases. The CDR3 is made up of 15 amino acids. Germline-derived CDR1 and CDR2 are LNHDA and SQIVND (reference sequence). The CDR3 coding sequence is TGTGCCAGTAGTCCCGGGGCTAGCGACTACAATGAGCAGTTCTTC. It codes for CASSPGASDYNEQFF.

The rearrangement joins TRBV12-5 to TRBJ2-7; maybe TRBD2 (5 bases). The CDR3 sequence is 14 residues long. Germline CDR1 and CDR2: LGHNT and FRNRAP. V lost 2 bases, J lost 2 bases, and 10 bases lay in between. CDR3 loop: CASGLIGLAYEQYF. The CDR3, as DNA: TGTGCTAGTGGTTTGATCGGACTCGCCTACGAGCAGTACTTC.

The CDR3 region is CASAGLQEDTQYF. DNA of the CDR3: TGTGCCAGCGCGGGACTGCAGGAAGATACGCAGTATTTT. This chain joins TRBV6-5 and TRBJ2-3; D perhaps matches TRBD2 (6 bases). Germline CDR1 is MNHEY and CDR2 is SVGAGI. V was cut by 8 bases and J by 5 bases, with 14 bases left in between. The CDR3 is 13 amino acids.

The chain employs TRBV7-9 and TRBJ2-2, with 7 nucleotides matching TRBD1. The CDR3 is 16 residues long. Germline V gene sequence: CDR1 SEHNR, CDR2 FQNEAQ (reference sequence). The trim removed 1 base at V and 0 bases at J, leaving 2 bases unmatched. CDR3 DNA sequence: TGTGCCAGCAGCTTAGACAGGGGCTCGAACACCGGGGAGCTGTTTTTT. The encoded protein is CASSLDRGSNTGELFF.

The J gene is TRBJ1-5, the V gene TRBV27, with 10 positions matching TRBD1. CDR3 length: 16 amino acids. V lost 0 bases to trimming and J lost 4 bases; unmatched junction nucleotides: 3. Germline V gene lookup returns CDR1 MNHEY and CDR2 SMNVEV (reference sequence). Here the CDR3 DNA reads TGTGCCAGCAGTTTATCGGGACAGGGGAGGAATCAGCCCCAGCATTTT. This gives the protein CASSLSGQGRNQPQHF.

The chain is built from TRBV18 and TRBJ1-1; D possibly corresponds to TRBD1 (5 bases). The V gene lost 0 bases and the J gene lost 3 bases, with 11 bases spanning the gap. Germline V gene data show CDR1 as KGHSH and CDR2 as LQKENI. The CDR3 contains 15 residues. CDR3 protein: CASSPPQPGDTEAFF. In DNA, the CDR3 is TGTGCCAGCTCACCACCCCAGCCGGGGGACACTGAAGCTTTCTTT.

The chain links TRBV7-9 to TRBJ1-1; no clear D. Germline CDR1 SEHNR, CDR2 FQNEAQ (reference sequence). V was shortened by 2 bases and J by 5 bases, with 6 bases between the two germline ends. CDR3 length: 12 amino acids. The CDR3 reads CASSLPQTEAFF. CDR3 sequence (DNA): TGTGCCAGCAGCTTACCCCAGACTGAAGCTTTCTTT.